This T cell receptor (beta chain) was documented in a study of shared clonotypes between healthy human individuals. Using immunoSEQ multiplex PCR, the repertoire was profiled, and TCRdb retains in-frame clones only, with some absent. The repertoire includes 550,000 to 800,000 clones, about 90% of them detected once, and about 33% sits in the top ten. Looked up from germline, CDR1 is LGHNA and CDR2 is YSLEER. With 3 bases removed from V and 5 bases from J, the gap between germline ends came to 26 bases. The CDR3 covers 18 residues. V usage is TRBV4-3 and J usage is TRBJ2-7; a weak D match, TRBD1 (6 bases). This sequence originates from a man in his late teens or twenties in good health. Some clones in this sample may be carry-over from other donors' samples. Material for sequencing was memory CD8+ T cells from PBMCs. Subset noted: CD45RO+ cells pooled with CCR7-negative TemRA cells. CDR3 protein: CASSQAANRDTRRDEQYF. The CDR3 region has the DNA TGCGCCAGCAGCCAGGCAGCAAACCGGGACACTCGTCGAGACGAGCAGTACTTC.